This T cell receptor beta chain was sequenced for a study of cytomegalovirus exposure and HLA in healthy donors. The study's findings and limits: Common viral pathogens (according to a later analysis) appeared linked to several of the most significant clusters. A later analysis reportedly found fewer N-insertions in an Asian-associated ancestry cluster than the roughly 670-donor mean.

The PCR used 60 Vbeta and 13 Jbeta primers. In the authors' methods: An analysis performed later counted roughly 80 million unique TCR beta chains (roughly 11 million of them shared). Generated by immunoSEQ multiplex PCR, the TCRdb table keeps only in-frame clones and is missing some. The DNA was the basis for D and trimming; V, J and clone size are from that table. Here the sample spans around 99,000 clones, approximately 70% being singletons. Details on this clone: Its antigen is unknown.

CDR1 SGHVS and CDR2 FQNEAQ come from the germline V gene. The junction had 2 bases not matched to a gene; V was cut back by 0 bases and J by 2 bases. This CDR3 region has 17 residues. This TCR derives from a woman aged 70-85 years in good health and CMV-seropositive. Sample: PBMCs. The chain joins TRBV7-8 to TRBJ2-3; 13 bases fit TRBD2. CDR3 amino acids: CASSLAGTSGVTDTQYF. Here the CDR3 DNA reads TGTGCCAGCAGCTTAGCGGGGACTAGCGGGGTCACAGATACGCAGTATTTT. Full variable domain (remainder filled in from reference TRBV7-8 and TRBJ2-3): GAGVSQSPRYKVAKRGQDVALRCDPISGHVSLFWYQQALGQGPEFLTYFQNEAQLDKSGLPSDRFFAERPEGSVSTLKIQRTQQEDSAVYLCASSLAGTSGVTDTQYFGPGTRLTVL.